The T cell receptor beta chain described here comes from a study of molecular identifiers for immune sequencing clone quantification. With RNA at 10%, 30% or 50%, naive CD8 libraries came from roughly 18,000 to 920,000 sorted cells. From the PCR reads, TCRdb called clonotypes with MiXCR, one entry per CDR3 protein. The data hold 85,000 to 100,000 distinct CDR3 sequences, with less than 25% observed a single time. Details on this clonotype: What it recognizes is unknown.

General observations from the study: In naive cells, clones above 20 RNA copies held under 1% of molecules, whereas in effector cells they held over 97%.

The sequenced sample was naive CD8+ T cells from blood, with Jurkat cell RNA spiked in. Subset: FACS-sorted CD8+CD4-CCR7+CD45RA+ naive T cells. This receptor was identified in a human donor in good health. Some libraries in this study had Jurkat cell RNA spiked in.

Written as DNA, the CDR3 is TGTGCCAGCAGCTTAACAAAGACCGGGACTAGCGGGGGGCACCAAACGAGGGATACGCAGTATTTT. This codes for CASSLTKTGTSGGHQTRDTQYF. The chain has TRBV7-9 and TRBJ2-3; 15 bases fit TRBD2. Germline trimming cut 2 bases from V and 6 bases from J; bases unmatched to any gene: 21. Germline V gene data show CDR1 as SEHNR and CDR2 as FQNEAQ (reference sequence). CDR3 size: 22 residues.